This TCR beta chain is from a study of control samples from healthy donors and cancer patients. This table comes from immunoSEQ multiplex PCR, and its TCRdb copy is limited to in-frame clones, with some not included. The top ten hold approximately 7.2% of the sample, which has around 82,000 clones, approximately 89% seen once. The specimen sequenced was blood. The TCR originated in a man between 45 and 60 years old in good health.

CDR3 bases: TGTGCCAGCAGCATCAGACAGGGCCAGAACACCGGGGAGCTGTTTTTT. It encodes CASSIRQGQNTGELFF. The rearrangement uses TRBV7-9 and TRBJ2-2; 7 bases map to TRBD1. V dropped 5 bases and J dropped 1; count of bases not matched to a gene: 7. Per the germline V gene, CDR1 is SEHNR and CDR2 is FQNEAQ (reference sequence). CDR3 size: 16 residues.